What follows are 22 T cell receptor beta chains derived from one specimen sequenced in a study of blood T cell repertoires in COVID-19 (dated by TCRdb to the early 2020s). The receptor library was made with the immunoSEQ multiplex PCR assay. Drawn from immuneACCESS, this table holds only the in-frame rearrangements with V and J called that TCRdb kept. Clones are partly lost; checked studies trace under half to an unresolved V gene and leave the rest unexplained. The sample table holds hundreds of thousands of clones, of which approximately 85% were seen once. The top ten clones comprise about 1% of the sample. The sequencing sample was made of PBMCs or T cells enriched from blood (not recorded which). The source is a woman under 40 who had recovered from COVID-19.

This clone appeared a single time. This chain links TRBV19 with TRBJ2-1; 14 bases are shared with TRBD2. Per germline, CDR1 LNHDA and CDR2 SQIVND (reference sequence). The J segment lost 6 bases and the V segment lost 8 bases, leaving 12 bases of the junction unmatched. The CDR3 extends over 17 amino acids. The CDR3 spells CASSTSGRASSRNEQFF. As DNA, the CDR3 is TGTGCCAGTTCGACTAGCGGGAGGGCCTCCTCCCGCAATGAGCAGTTCTTC.

The chain joins TRBV11-2 to TRBJ1-2; no clear D gene. The CDR3 runs 12 residues. Germline V gene data show CDR1 as SGHAT and CDR2 as FQNNGV. V gave up 3 bases and J gave up 6 bases, with 8 bases separating them. DNA of the CDR3: TGTGCCAGCAGCTTTTCCGGGGATGGCTACACCTTC. This sequence encodes CASSFSGDGYTF.

Here the CDR3 DNA reads TGTGCCAGCAGCGTAGCCCTGGAGGTCCCCCAAGAGACCCAGTACTTC. This sequence encodes CASSVALEVPQETQYF. The chain couples TRBV9 to TRBJ2-5; tentatively, D is TRBD2 (5 bases). Germline V gene sequence: CDR1 SGDLS, CDR2 YYNGEE. This CDR3 is 16 amino acids long. The germline V and J ends were trimmed by 0 bases and 1 base, with 13 bases remaining between them.

The chain uses TRBV13 and TRBJ2-7; possibly TRBD1 for D (6 bases). The CDR3 sequence is 16 residues long. V gave up 6 bases and J gave up 5 bases, with 23 bases separating them. The germline gives CDR1 PRHDT, CDR2 FYEKMQ (reference sequence). The DNA of the CDR3 is TGTGCCAGCAGTATATACAGGGTGAGAGAATGGAACGAGCAGTACTTC. Encoded protein: CASSIYRVREWNEQYF.

This clone was recorded only once. V is TRBV5-4 and J is TRBJ2-3, with D possibly TRBD2 on 6 matching bases. The CDR3 has 13 amino acids. V lost 7 bases to trimming and J lost 1 base, with 10 bases between them. Germline CDR1 reads SGHNT; CDR2 reads YYREEE (reference sequence). CDR3: CASLAWGTDTQYF. Written as DNA, the CDR3 is TGTGCCAGCCTAGCGTGGGGCACAGATACGCAGTATTTT. The whole variable domain, remainder taken from reference TRBV5-4 and TRBJ2-3, is ETGVTQSPTHLIKTRGQQVTLRCSSQSGHNTVSWYQQALGQGPQFIFQYYREEENGRGNFPPRFSGLQFPNYSSELNVNALELDDSALYLCASLAWGTDTQYFGPGTRLTVL.

This chain links TRBV28 with TRBJ2-4, with D unclear. The V gene lost 6 bases and the J gene lost 7 bases, with 10 bases spanning the gap. The CDR3 is 12 amino acids. Germline lookup yields CDR1 MDHEN and CDR2 SYDVKM. CDR3 bases: TGTGCCAGCAGCTTTGAGCTGAACATTCAGTACTTC. As protein: CASSFELNIQYF.

The J gene is TRBJ1-6, the V gene TRBV28; D is unclear. V gave up 5 bases and J gave up 6 bases, with 14 bases separating them. This CDR3 spans 15 amino acids. Germline V gene data show CDR1 as MDHEN and CDR2 as SYDVKM. The CDR3 DNA sequence: TGTGCCAGCAGTCGAACCTTCATAGTTAATTCACCCCTCCACTTT. It codes for CASSRTFIVNSPLHF.

The rearrangement joins TRBV27 to TRBJ2-5; 9 bases are a match to TRBD1. Looked up from germline, CDR1 is MNHEY and CDR2 is SMNVEV (reference sequence). The CDR3 totals 13 residues. V gave up 6 bases and J gave up 5 bases; unmatched junction bases: 4. The CDR3 loop is CASRQGAGETQYF. In DNA form, the CDR3 reads TGTGCCAGCAGACAGGGGGCGGGGGAGACCCAGTACTTC.

The J gene is TRBJ2-5, the V gene TRBV30; 8 bases align to TRBD1. V trimming: 1 base; J trimming: 6 bases; junction bases outside the gene matches: 4. The germline gives CDR1 GTSNPN, CDR2 SVGIG (reference sequence). CDR3 length: 13 amino acids. CDR3 DNA: TGTGCCTGGAGTGGATACAGGGGGAAGACCCAGTACTTC. It yields the protein CAWSGYRGKTQYF. The variable domain in full, completed from reference TRBV30 and TRBJ2-5, reads SQTIHQWPATLVQPVGSPLSLECTVEGTSNPNLYWYRQAAGRGLQLLFYSVGIGQISSEVPQNLSASRPQDRQFILSSKKLLLSDSGFYLCAWSGYRGKTQYFGPGTRLLVL.

This chain connects TRBV7-8 to TRBJ2-7; 8 nucleotides line up with TRBD2. This CDR3 is 14 amino acids long. The V segment lost 5 bases and the J segment 3 bases; nucleotides outside the gene matches: 6. Germline V gene lookup returns CDR1 SGHVS and CDR2 FQNEAQ. The CDR3 DNA reads TGTGCCAGCAGCCCACCGGGACTAGGCTACGAGCAGTACTTC. Amino acids: CASSPPGLGYEQYF.

This CDR3 reads CASRITGRDTEAFF. The CDR3 coding sequence is TGTGCCAGCAGGATTACAGGGAGGGACACTGAAGCTTTCTTT. The chain recombines TRBV2 with TRBJ1-1; the D gene is possibly TRBD1 (6 bases). The germline V and J ends were trimmed by 6 bases and 3 bases, with 14 bases remaining between them. Germline V lookup: CDR1 SNHLY, CDR2 FYNNEI. The CDR3 has 14 residues.

The genes are TRBV27 and TRBJ1-2, with a possible D match to TRBD1 (6 bases). There are 13 residues in the CDR3. Per the germline V gene, CDR1 is MNHEY and CDR2 is SMNVEV (reference sequence). Trimming removed 2 bases at V and 6 bases at J, with 10 bases between. The CDR3 sequence is CASSLQGTNGYTF. CDR3 in DNA: TGTGCCAGCAGTTTACAGGGGACGAATGGCTACACCTTC.

There are a few counts of this clone. This rearrangement joins TRBV5-5 to TRBJ1-4, with 7 positions matching TRBD1. From germline, CDR1 is SGHKS and CDR2 YYEKEE (reference sequence). The CDR3 extends over 18 amino acids. V lost 0 bases to trimming and J lost 5 bases; unmatched junction nucleotides: 13. The CDR3, as DNA: TGTGCCAGCAGCTTGGGAAATCGTGGGGACAGAACCAATGAAAAACTGTTTTTT. Translated, it gives CASSLGNRGDRTNEKLFF.

This chain connects TRBV7-9 to TRBJ1-2; 7 nucleotides align to TRBD1. CDR3 length: 17 residues. The V gene end was trimmed by 2 bases and the J gene end by 3 bases; junction bases not matched to a gene: 12. Germline assignment: CDR1 SEHNR and CDR2 FQNEAQ (reference sequence). As DNA, the CDR3 is TGTGCCAGCAGCTTAACGATGACAGGGTTCGAATACTATGGCTACACCTTC. It encodes CASSLTMTGFEYYGYTF. The full variable domain, completed using reference TRBV7-9 and TRBJ1-2, is DTGVSQNPRHKITKRGQNVTFRCDPISEHNRLYWYRQTLGQGPEFLTYFQNEAQLEKSRLLSDRFSAERPKGSFSTLEIQRTEQGDSAMYLCASSLTMTGFEYYGYTFGSGTRLTVV.

The chain employs TRBV6-5 and TRBJ2-6, with unresolved D. The V end lost 4 bases, the J end lost 0 bases, and 10 bases lay between the germline ends. CDR3 size: 16 residues. Per germline, CDR1 MNHEY and CDR2 SVGAGI. The CDR3, as DNA: TGTGCCAGCAGTTCTCAGGTTAGCTCTGGGGCCAACGTCCTGACTTTC. This encodes CASSSQVSSGANVLTF.

The chain carries TRBV28 and TRBJ1-5; 8 bases map to TRBD1. This CDR3 is built from 14 residues. J was trimmed by 1 base and V by 7 bases; bases with no gene match: 3. Germline V gene lookup returns CDR1 MDHEN and CDR2 SYDVKM. The CDR3 DNA reads TGTGCCAGCAAGGGGGACAGGAGCAATCAGCCCCAGCATTTT. It translates to CASKGDRSNQPQHF. Full variable domain (outside the CDR3, taken from reference TRBV28 and TRBJ1-5): DVKVTQSSRYLVKRTGEKVFLECVQDMDHENMFWYRQDPGLGLRLIYFSYDVKMKEKGDIPEGYSVSREKKERFSLILESASTNQTSMYLCASKGDRSNQPQHFGDGTRLSIL.

The chain links TRBV7-2 to TRBJ2-7; 9 bases fit TRBD1. Germline assignment: CDR1 SGHTA and CDR2 FQGNSA. After removal of 5 bases from V and 4 bases from J, the junction contained 6 bases not matched to a gene. The CDR3 covers 14 residues. The CDR3 loop reads CASSPAGTGYEQYF. DNA for the CDR3: TGTGCCAGCAGCCCCGCGGGGACAGGGTACGAGCAGTACTTC.

This chain joins TRBV2 and TRBJ2-7, with D possibly TRBD2 on 7 matching bases. Trimming cost V 4 bases and J 3 bases, with 16 bases left between them. The CDR3 has 15 residues. In germline, CDR1 is SNHLY, CDR2 FYNNEI. The DNA for the CDR3 is TGTGCCAGCAGTGTACGGGGGGCCGGAATCTACGAGCAGTACTTC. Translated: CASSVRGAGIYEQYF.

This clone was counted a few times. CDR3 protein: CASSSIGTGSNTGELFF. CDR3 DNA sequence: TGCGCCAGCTCCTCCATCGGGACAGGGTCGAACACCGGGGAGCTGTTTTTT. V is TRBV10-1 and J is TRBJ2-2; 9 bases agree with TRBD1. The germline CDR1 and CDR2 sequences are WNHNN and SYGVQD (reference sequence). With V trimmed by 8 bases and J by 0 bases, 10 bases remained unmatched. This CDR3 has 17 residues.

This rearrangement joins TRBV7-8 to TRBJ2-7, with D perhaps TRBD1 (5 bases). The length of the CDR3 is 13 residues. Trimming left V 4 bases short and J 3 bases short, with 10 bases between. Germline lookup yields CDR1 SGHVS and CDR2 FQNEAQ. Here the CDR3 DNA reads TGTGCCAGCAGCTCAAGACAGTTCTACGAGCAGTACTTC. As protein: CASSSRQFYEQYF. Combining the CDR3 with reference TRBV7-8 and TRBJ2-7 gives the whole variable domain GAGVSQSPRYKVAKRGQDVALRCDPISGHVSLFWYQQALGQGPEFLTYFQNEAQLDKSGLPSDRFFAERPEGSVSTLKIQRTQQEDSAVYLCASSSRQFYEQYFGPGTRLTVT.

The chain recombines TRBV7-6 with TRBJ2-3; TRBD2 agrees at 9 bases. This CDR3 has 16 amino acids. Germline values: CDR1 SGHVS, CDR2 FNYEAQ. The junction had 2 bases not matched to a gene; V was cut back by 1 base and J by 0 bases. Here the CDR3 reads CASSLGRGGSTDTQYF. The CDR3 DNA sequence: TGTGCCAGCAGCTTAGGGCGGGGGGGTAGCACAGATACGCAGTATTTT.

Only a few counts were recorded for this clone. This chain connects TRBV27 to TRBJ1-1, with 7 bases that match TRBD1. This CDR3 region has 16 residues. J gave up 0 bases and V 8 bases, and 12 bases lay outside the gene matches. CDR1 is MNHEY and CDR2 is SMNVEV in the germline V gene (reference sequence). The CDR3, as DNA: TGTGCCAGCGACAGGGCCGCGGTATTAATGAACACTGAAGCTTTCTTT. Translation: CASDRAAVLMNTEAFF.